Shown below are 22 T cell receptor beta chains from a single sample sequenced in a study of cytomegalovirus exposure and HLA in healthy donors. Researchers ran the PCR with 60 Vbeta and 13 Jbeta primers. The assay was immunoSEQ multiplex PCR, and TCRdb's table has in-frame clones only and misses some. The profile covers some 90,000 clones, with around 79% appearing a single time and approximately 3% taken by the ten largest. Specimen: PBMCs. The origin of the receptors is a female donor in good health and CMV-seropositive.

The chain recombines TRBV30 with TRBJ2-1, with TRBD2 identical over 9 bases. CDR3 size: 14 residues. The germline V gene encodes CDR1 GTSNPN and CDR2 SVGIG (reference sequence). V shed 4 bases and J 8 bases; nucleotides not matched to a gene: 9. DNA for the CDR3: TGTGCCTGGATAGGAGCGGGGGGTTTATATGAGCAGTTCTTC. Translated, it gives CAWIGAGGLYEQFF. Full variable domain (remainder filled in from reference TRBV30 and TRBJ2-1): SQTIHQWPATLVQPVGSPLSLECTVEGTSNPNLYWYRQAAGRGLQLLFYSVGIGQISSEVPQNLSASRPQDRQFILSSKKLLLSDSGFYLCAWIGAGGLYEQFFGPGTRLTVL.

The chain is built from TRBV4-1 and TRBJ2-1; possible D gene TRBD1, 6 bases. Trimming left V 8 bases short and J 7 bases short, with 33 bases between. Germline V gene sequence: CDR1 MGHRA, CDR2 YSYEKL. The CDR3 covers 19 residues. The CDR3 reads CASSRGLTGWATEWNEQFF. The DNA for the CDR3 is TGCGCCAGCTCTCGCGGCCTAACAGGGTGGGCCACCGAGTGGAATGAGCAGTTCTTC.

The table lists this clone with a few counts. The CDR3 spells CASSDSFGASYNEQFF. CDR3 DNA sequence: TGTGCCAGCAGTGATTCGTTTGGGGCCTCCTACAATGAGCAGTTCTTC. This chain connects TRBV6-4 to TRBJ2-1; possibly TRBD1 for D (5 bases). Germline lookup yields CDR1 MRHNA and CDR2 SNTAGT. V gave up 3 bases and J gave up 0 bases, with 12 bases separating them. The CDR3 has 16 residues.

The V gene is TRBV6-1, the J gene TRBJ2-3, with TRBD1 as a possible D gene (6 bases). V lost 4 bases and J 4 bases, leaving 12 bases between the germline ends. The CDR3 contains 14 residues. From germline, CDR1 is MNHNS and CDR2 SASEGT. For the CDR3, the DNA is TGTGCCAGCAGTGCGAGGGGGTCTGCAGATACGCAGTATTTT. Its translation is CASSARGSADTQYF.

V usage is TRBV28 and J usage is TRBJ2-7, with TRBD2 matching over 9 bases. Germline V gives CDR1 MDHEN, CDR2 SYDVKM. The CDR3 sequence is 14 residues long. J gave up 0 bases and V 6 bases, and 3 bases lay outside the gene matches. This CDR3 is CASRLAGPSYEQYF. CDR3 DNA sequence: TGTGCCAGCAGGCTAGCGGGGCCCTCCTACGAGCAGTACTTC.

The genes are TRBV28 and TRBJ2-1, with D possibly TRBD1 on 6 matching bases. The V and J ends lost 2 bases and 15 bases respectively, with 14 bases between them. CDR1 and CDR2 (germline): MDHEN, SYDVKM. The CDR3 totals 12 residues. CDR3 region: CASSLPNRERFF. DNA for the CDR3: TGTGCCAGCAGTTTACCGAACAGGGAACGGTTCTTC. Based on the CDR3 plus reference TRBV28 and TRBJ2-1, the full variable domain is DVKVTQSSRYLVKRTGEKVFLECVQDMDHENMFWYRQDPGLGLRLIYFSYDVKMKEKGDIPEGYSVSREKKERFSLILESASTNQTSMYLCASSLPNRERFFGPGTRLTVL.

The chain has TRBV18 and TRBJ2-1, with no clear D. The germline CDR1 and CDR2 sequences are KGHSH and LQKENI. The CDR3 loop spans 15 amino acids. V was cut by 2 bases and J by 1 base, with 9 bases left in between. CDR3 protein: CASSPSRNSYNEQFF. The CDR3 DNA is TGTGCCAGCTCACCATCCAGGAATTCCTACAATGAGCAGTTCTTC.

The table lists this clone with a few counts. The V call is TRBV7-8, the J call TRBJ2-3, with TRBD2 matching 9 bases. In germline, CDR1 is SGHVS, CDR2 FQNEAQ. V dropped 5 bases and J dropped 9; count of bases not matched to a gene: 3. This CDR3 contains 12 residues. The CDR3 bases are TGTGCCAGCAGCCGGACTAGCGACACGCAGTATTTT. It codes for CASSRTSDTQYF.

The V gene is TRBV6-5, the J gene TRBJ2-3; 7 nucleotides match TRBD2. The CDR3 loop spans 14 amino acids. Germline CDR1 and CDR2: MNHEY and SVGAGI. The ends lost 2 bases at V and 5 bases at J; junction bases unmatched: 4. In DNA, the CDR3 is TGTGCCAGCAGTTACGGAGCGGGAAGAGATACGCAGTATTTT. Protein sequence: CASSYGAGRDTQYF.

The DNA of the CDR3 is TGCGCCAGCAGCCAAGTGACAGGTGAAACCCGCCGCACTTCGAACACTGAAGCTTTCTTT. This gives the protein CASSQVTGETRRTSNTEAFF. The chain is built from TRBV4-1 and TRBJ1-1; possible D gene TRBD1, 6 bases. CDR3 length: 20 residues. Deletions cut 1 base from V and 1 base from J, with 25 bases between. Per the germline V gene, CDR1 is MGHRA and CDR2 is YSYEKL.

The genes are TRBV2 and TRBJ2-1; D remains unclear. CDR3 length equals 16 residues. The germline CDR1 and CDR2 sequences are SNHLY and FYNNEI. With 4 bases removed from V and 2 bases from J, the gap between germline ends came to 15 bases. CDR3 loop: CASSASPSVTYNEQFF. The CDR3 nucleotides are TGTGCCAGCAGTGCCTCTCCTAGTGTCACCTACAATGAGCAGTTCTTC.

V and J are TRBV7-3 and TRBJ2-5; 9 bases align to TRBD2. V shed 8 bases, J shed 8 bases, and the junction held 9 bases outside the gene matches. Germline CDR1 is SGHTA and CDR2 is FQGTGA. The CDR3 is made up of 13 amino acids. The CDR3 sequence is CASGGGGAGTQYF. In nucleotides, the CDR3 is TGTGCCAGCGGTGGCGGGGGGGCGGGAACCCAGTACTTC.

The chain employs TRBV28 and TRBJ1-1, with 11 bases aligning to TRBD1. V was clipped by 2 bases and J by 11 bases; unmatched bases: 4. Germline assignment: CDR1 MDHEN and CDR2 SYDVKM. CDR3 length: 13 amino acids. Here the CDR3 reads CASSLGTGGEAFF. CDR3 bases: TGTGCCAGCAGTTTAGGGACAGGGGGTGAGGCTTTCTTT.

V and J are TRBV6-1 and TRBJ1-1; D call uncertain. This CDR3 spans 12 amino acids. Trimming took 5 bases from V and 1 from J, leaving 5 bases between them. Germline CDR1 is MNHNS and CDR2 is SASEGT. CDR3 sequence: CASSYRNTEAFF. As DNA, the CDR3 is TGTGCCAGCAGTTATAGGAACACTGAAGCTTTCTTT.

CDR3 in amino acids: CAWSSTEAFF. The CDR3 coding sequence is TGTGCCTGGAGTTCAACTGAAGCTTTCTTT. The chain uses TRBV30 and TRBJ1-1; D ambiguous. The germline gives CDR1 GTSNPN, CDR2 SVGIG (reference sequence). The CDR3 contains 10 residues. V was shortened by 2 bases and J by 5 bases, with 3 bases between the two germline ends.

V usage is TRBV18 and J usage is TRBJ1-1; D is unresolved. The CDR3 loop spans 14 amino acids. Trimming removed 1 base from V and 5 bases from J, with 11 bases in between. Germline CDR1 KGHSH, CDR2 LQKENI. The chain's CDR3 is CASSPLVVRTEAFF. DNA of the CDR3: TGTGCCAGCTCACCACTTGTGGTCAGGACTGAAGCTTTCTTT.

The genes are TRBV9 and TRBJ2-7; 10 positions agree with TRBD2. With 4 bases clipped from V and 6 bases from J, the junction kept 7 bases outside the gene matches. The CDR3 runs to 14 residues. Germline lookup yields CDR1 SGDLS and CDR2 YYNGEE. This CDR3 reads CASSPGGTSAEQYF. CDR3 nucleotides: TGTGCCAGCAGCCCAGGAGGGACTAGCGCCGAGCAGTACTTC.

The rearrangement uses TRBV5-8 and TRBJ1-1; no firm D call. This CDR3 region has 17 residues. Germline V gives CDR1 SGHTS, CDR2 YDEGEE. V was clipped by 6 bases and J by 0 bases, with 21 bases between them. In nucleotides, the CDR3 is TGTGCCAGCACTGTGTGGAGGCAGTCGGGTATGAACACTGAAGCTTTCTTT. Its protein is CASTVWRQSGMNTEAFF.

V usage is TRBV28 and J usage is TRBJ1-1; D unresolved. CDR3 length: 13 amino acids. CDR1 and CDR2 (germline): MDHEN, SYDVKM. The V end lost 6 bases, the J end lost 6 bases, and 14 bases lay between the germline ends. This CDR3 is CASRAGRWAEAFF. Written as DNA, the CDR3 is TGTGCCAGCAGGGCGGGCCGATGGGCTGAAGCTTTCTTT.

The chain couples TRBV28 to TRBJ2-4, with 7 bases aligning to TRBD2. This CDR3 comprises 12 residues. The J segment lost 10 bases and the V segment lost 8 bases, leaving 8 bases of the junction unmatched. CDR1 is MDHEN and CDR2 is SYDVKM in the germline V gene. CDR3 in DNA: TGTGCCAGCGGCGGGACTACGAGGATTCAGTACTTC. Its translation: CASGGTTRIQYF.

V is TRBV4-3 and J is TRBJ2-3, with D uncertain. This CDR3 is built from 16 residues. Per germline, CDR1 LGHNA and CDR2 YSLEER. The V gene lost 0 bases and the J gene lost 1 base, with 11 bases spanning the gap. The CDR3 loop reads CASSQDRGVGTDTQYF. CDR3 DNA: TGCGCCAGCAGCCAAGACAGAGGCGTTGGCACAGATACGCAGTATTTT.

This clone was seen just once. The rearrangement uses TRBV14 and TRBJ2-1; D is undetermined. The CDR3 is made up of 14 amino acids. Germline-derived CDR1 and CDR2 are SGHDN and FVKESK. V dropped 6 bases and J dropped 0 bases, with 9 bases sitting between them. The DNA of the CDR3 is TGTGCCAGCAGTACGTTGAGCTCCTACAATGAGCAGTTCTTC. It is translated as CASSTLSSYNEQFF.